This T cell receptor (beta chain) was sequenced during a study of regulatory T cells in long-lasting Graves disease. Study context: Under 3 months of antithyroid drugs had been taken by newly diagnosed Graves' patients. Study-level findings and limits: Persistent disease was associated with favored TRBV28 usage and with favored use of TRBJ1-2 and TRBJ2-5.

Time point meaning: newly diagnosed GD, antithyroid drugs for less than 3 months. Making the TCR library involved RNA that had been extracted from PBMCs. The sample holds a few counts of this clonotype. Antigen: not known. Its ends do not fully match the called genes, so a read error is possible. The CDR3 is made up of 17 amino acids. Germline values: CDR1 MDHEN, CDR2 SYDVKM. To make TCR beta libraries, researchers used iRepertoire HTBI primers and Arm-PCR of CDR3 regions. Per the original methods: Samples revealed 62 TRBV and 14 TRBJ segments. One entry per CDR3 protein results from TCRdb running MiXCR on the multiplex PCR reads. The V and J calls shown here were made by TCRdb, not taken from the authors' results. The sample yields 400,000 to 650,000 distinct CDR3 sequences, about 16% seen once. These same data were also listed under a study on T cells in Graves' hyperthyroidism and ophthalmopathy. That study reports: A first-round RT-PCR of the TCR CDR3 used the HTBI primer set.

Material: peripheral blood mononuclear cells (PBMCs), obtained at new diagnosis, from a patient treated with antithyroid drugs. The chain uses TRBV28 and TRBJ1-1; 9 bases are a match to TRBD1. The TCR comes from a woman aged 35-65 years with Graves disease. The CDR3: CASSRLAPGQGGPEAFF. The CDR3, as DNA: TGCGCCAGCAGCAGGCTAGCCCCGGGACAGGGTGGGCCTGAAGCTTTCTTT.